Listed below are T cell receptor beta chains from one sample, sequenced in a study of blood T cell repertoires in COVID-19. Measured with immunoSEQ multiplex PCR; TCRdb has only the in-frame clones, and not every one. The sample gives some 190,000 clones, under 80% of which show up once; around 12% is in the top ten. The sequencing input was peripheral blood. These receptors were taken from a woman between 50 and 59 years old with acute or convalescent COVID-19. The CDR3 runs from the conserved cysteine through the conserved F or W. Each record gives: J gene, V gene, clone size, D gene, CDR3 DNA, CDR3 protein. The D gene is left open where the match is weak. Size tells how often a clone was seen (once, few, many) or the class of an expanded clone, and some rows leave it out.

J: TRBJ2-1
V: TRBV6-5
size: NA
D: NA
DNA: TGTGCCAGCAGTTACTCGAGGGGGACCTCCTACAATGAGCAGTTCTTC
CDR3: CASSYSRGTSYNEQFF

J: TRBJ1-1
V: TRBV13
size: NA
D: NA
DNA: TGTGCCAGCAGCTTAGCTTCGGACAAAGCTTTCTTT
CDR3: CASSLASDKAFF

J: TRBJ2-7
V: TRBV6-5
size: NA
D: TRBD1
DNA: TGTGCCAGCAGTTTAGATCCAGGGGGTAGTAGCTACGAGCAGTACTTC
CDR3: CASSLDPGGSSYEQYF

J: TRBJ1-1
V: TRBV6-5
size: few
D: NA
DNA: TGTGCCAGCAGCCGAGGGAACACTGAAGCTTTCTTT
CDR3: CASSRGNTEAFF

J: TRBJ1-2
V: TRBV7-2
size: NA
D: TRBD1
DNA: TGTGCCAGCAGCATGGACAGGGACTATGGCTACACCTTC
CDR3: CASSMDRDYGYTF

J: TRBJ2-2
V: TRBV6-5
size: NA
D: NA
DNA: TGTGCCAGCTGTCCGACCGGGATCGGGGAGCTGTTTTTT
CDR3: CASCPTGIGELFF

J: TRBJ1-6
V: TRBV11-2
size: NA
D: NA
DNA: TGTGCCAGCAGCTTAGATCACGAAGAGTCGGGATCACCCCTCCACTTT
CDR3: CASSLDHEESGSPLHF

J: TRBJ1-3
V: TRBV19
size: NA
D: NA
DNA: TGTGCCAGTCGCCTCGGGAGTGGGGCCTCTGGAAACACCATATATTTT
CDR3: CASRLGSGASGNTIYF

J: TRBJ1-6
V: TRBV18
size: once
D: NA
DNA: TGTGCCAGCTCACCGGCGGCGAGGAATTCACCCCTCCACTTT
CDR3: CASSPAARNSPLHF

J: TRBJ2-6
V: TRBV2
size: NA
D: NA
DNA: TGTGCCAGCAAGAATAGGGGGTTGAGCTCTGGGGCCAACGTCCTGACTTTC
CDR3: CASKNRGLSSGANVLTF

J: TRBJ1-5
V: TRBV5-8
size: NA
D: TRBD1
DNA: TGTGCCAGCAGCTCCGGACAGGTTCGGAATCAGCCCCAGCATTTT
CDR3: CASSSGQVRNQPQHF

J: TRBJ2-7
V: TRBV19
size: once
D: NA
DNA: TGTGCCAGTAGTATCGGTTTGGTACACGAGCAGTACTTC
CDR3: CASSIGLVHEQYF

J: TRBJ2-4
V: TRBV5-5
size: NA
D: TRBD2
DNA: TGTGCCAGCAGCCCGGGACTAGCGGGAGTAGAGAACATTCAGTACTTC
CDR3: CASSPGLAGVENIQYF

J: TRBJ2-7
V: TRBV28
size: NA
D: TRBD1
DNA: TGTGCCAGCAGTCCCGGGACAGGGTCCTACGAGCAGTACTTC
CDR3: CASSPGTGSYEQYF

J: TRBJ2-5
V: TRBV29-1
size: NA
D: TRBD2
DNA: TGCAGCGTTGGAGGCACTAGCGGGAGTACAGGGAAGACCCAGTACTTC
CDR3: CSVGGTSGSTGKTQYF

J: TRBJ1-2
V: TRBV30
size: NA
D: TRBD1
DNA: TGTGCCTGGAGGGGGGACAGCCAGTACTATGGCTACACCTTC
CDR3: CAWRGDSQYYGYTF

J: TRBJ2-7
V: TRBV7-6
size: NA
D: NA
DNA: TGTGCCAGCAGCGTCATCGCAGGGGTTCCGGGCGAGCAGTACTTC
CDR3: CASSVIAGVPGEQYF

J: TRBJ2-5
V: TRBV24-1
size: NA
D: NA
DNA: TGTGCCACCAGGTCGGACAGACAAGAGACCCAGTACTTC
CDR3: CATRSDRQETQYF

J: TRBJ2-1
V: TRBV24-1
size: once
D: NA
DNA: TGTGCCACCAGTGACCCCTCCGGGGTTTACAATGAGCAGTTCTTC
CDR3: CATSDPSGVYNEQFF

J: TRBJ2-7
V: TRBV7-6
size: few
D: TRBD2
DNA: TGTGCCAGCAGCTCAACACTAGCGGGAAGGAACGAGCAGTACTTC
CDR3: CASSSTLAGRNEQYF

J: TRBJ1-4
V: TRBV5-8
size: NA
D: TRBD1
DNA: TGTGCCAGCAGCTCGTCCGGGACAGGGAGTCGAAAACTGTTTTTT
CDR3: CASSSSGTGSRKLFF

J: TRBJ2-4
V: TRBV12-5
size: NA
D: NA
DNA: TGTGCTAGTGGTTTTCCCCTCGGTCTAGCCAAAAACATTCAGTACTTC
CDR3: CASGFPLGLAKNIQYF

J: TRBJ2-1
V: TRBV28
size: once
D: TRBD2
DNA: TGTGCCAGCGCGGGAGGCCGTGCCTACAATGAGCAGTTCTTC
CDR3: CASAGGRAYNEQFF

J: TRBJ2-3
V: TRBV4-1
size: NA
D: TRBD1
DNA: TGCGCCAGCAGCCGGACGACAGGGTTGGATACGCAGTATTTT
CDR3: CASSRTTGLDTQYF

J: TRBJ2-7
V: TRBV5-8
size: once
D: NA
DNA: TGTGCCAGCAGCCAGGACAGAAGGTACGAGCAGTACTTC
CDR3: CASSQDRRYEQYF

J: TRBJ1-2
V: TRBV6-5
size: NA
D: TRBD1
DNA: TGTGCCAGCAGATCTACAGGGGGCTATGGCTACACCTTC
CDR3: CASRSTGGYGYTF

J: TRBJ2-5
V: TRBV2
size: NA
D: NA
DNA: TGTGCCAGCAACTTCGCAGGGGAGACCCAGTACTTC
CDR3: CASNFAGETQYF

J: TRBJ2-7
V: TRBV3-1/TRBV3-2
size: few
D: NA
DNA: TGTGCCAGCAGGGGTCGGGGGACAGCGACCTACGAGCAGTACTTC
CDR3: CASRGRGTATYEQYF

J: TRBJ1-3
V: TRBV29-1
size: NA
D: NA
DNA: TGCAGCGTTGAATTCGGGGACACCATATATTTT
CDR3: CSVEFGDTIYF

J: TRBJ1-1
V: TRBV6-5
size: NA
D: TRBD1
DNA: TGTGCCAGCAGTTTCGGACAGGGCGATGATGGGACTGAAGCTTTCTTT
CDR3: CASSFGQGDDGTEAFF

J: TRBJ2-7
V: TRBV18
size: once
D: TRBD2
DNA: TGTGCCAGCTCACCACCTGGACTAGCGGGAGGCTACGAGCAGTACTTC
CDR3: CASSPPGLAGGYEQYF

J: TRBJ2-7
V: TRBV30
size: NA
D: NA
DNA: TGTGCCTGGAGTCCCCAGTCCTACGAGCAGTACTTC
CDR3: CAWSPQSYEQYF

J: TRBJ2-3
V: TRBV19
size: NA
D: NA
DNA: TGTGCCAGTAGTATATCAGGCACAGATACGCAGTATTTT
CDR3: CASSISGTDTQYF

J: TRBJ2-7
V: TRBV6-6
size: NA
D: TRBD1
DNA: TGTGCCAGCAGTTATCATAGGACAGGGGACTACGAGCAGTACTTC
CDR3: CASSYHRTGDYEQYF

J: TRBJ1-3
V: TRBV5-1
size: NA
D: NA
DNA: TGCGCCAGCAGATCGGACATTAGCTCTGGAAACACCATATATTTT
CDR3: CASRSDISSGNTIYF

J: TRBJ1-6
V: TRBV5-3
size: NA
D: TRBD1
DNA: TGTGCCAGAAGCTTGACAGGGGTGCCCCTCCACTTT
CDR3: CARSLTGVPLHF

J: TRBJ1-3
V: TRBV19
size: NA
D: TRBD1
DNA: TGTGCCAGTAGTTCCCAGGGGGCATCAAACACCATATATTTT
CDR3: CASSSQGASNTIYF

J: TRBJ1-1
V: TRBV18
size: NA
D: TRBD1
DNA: TGTGCCAGCTCACCGGGGCAGGGGGCGACTGAAGCTTTCTTT
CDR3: CASSPGQGATEAFF

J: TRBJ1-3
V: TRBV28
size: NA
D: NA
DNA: TGTGCCAGCAGTAGGGGCCTCCTTCTGGGAAACACCATATATTTT
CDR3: CASSRGLLLGNTIYF

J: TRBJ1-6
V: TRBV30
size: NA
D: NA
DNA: TGTGCCTGGAGTCCGGGGAATTCACCCCTCCACTTT
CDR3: CAWSPGNSPLHF

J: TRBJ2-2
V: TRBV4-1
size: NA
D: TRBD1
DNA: TGCGCCAGCAGCCTCATACAGGGGCCGAACACCGGGGAGCTGTTTTTT
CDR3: CASSLIQGPNTGELFF

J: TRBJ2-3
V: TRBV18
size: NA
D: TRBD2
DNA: TGTGCCAGCTCACTAAACGCGGGGGGCCACTCTAGCACAGATACGCAGTATTTT
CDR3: CASSLNAGGHSSTDTQYF

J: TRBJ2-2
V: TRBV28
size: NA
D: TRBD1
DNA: TGTGCCGCCCTAGGGGGCCTGAACACCGGGGAGCTGTTTTTT
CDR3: CAALGGLNTGELFF

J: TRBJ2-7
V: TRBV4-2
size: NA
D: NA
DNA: TGTGCCAGCAGCCAAGTGGGGGCAGGGGATCTATCCCTCTACTTC
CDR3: CASSQVGAGDLSLYF

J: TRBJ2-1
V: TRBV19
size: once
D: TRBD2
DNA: TGTGCCAGTAAGATCCGGCTAGCGGGAGGCTCCTACAATGAGCAGTTCTTC
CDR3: CASKIRLAGGSYNEQFF

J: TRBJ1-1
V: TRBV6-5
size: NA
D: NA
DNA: TGTGCCAGCACCCCAGAGGTGATGAACACTGAAGCTTTCTTT
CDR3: CASTPEVMNTEAFF

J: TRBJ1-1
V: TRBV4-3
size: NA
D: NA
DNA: TGCGCCAGCAGCCAAGGAGAAAACACTGAAGCTTTCTTT
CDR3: CASSQGENTEAFF

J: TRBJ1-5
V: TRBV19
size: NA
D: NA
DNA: TGTGCCAGTAGTATAGAACTAGGCAATCAGCCCCAGCATTTT
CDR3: CASSIELGNQPQHF

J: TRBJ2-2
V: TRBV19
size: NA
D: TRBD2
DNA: TGTGCCAGTAGTAACTCCCCGGGGGGAGCCGGGGAGCTGTTTTTT
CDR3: CASSNSPGGAGELFF

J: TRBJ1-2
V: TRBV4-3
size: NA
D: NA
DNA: TGCGCCAGCAGCCAAGAATATCAGCCGGCGGCTATATATGGCTACACCTTC
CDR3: CASSQEYQPAAIYGYTF